The next 11 T cell receptor beta chains were all read from a single sample in a study of CD8 T cells in Susac syndrome. An input of roughly 0.5 to 1 ug of RNA was subjected to reverse transcription using random hexamers. TCRdb fed the immunoSEQ multiplex PCR reads into MiXCR, producing one record per CDR3 protein. This sample has 150,000 to 200,000 distinct CDR3 sequences; 90% to 96% occur once, and the top ten carry 0.093%. Sequencing input: CD4+ T cells from PBMCs. The receptors were gathered from a human donor with multiple sclerosis.

V is TRBV29-1 and J is TRBJ1-1; tentatively, D is TRBD1 (6 bases). The germline V gene encodes CDR1 SQVTM and CDR2 ANQGSEA. The CDR3 loop spans 14 amino acids. Trimming removed 6 bases at V and 2 bases at J, with 16 bases between. CDR3 sequence reads: CSVSRDTTNTEAFF. CDR3 DNA: TGCAGCGTATCCCGGGACACCACAAACACTGAAGCTTTCTTT.

The V and J genes are TRBV29-1 and TRBJ2-7, with D perhaps TRBD1 (6 bases). This CDR3 contains 13 residues. Germline V CDR1 and CDR2: SQVTM, ANQGSEA. Deletions cut 3 bases from V and 4 bases from J, with 13 bases between. The DNA for the CDR3 is TGCAGCGTTGAGGGGGCTGTGGGGTACGAGCAGTACTTC. Its protein is CSVEGAVGYEQYF.

CDR3 nucleotides: TGTGCCAGCAGCCAAGTTGGGACAGGGGGTGGCTACACCTTC. Encoded protein: CASSQVGTGGGYTF. The chain joins TRBV3-1 to TRBJ1-2; 11 nucleotides match TRBD1. Germline assignment: CDR1 LGHDT and CDR2 YNNKEL (reference sequence). Germline trimming cut 1 base from V and 7 bases from J; bases unmatched to any gene: 2. This CDR3 has 14 residues.

This clonotype was seen once. J is TRBJ2-5 and V is TRBV7-9; 10 bases map to TRBD1. From germline, CDR1 is SEHNR and CDR2 FQNEAQ (reference sequence). The CDR3 covers 15 residues. Trimming cost V 7 bases and J 5 bases; bases outside gene matches: 10. CDR3 sequence (DNA): TGTGCCAGCACGCCGGGACAGGGGATTGAGGAGACCCAGTACTTC. This sequence encodes CASTPGQGIEETQYF. The variable domain in full, completed from reference TRBV7-9 and TRBJ2-5, reads DTGVSQNPRHKITKRGQNVTFRCDPISEHNRLYWYRQTLGQGPEFLTYFQNEAQLEKSRLLSDRFSAERPKGSFSTLEIQRTEQGDSAMYLCASTPGQGIEETQYFGPGTRLLVL.

The chain combines TRBV20-1 with TRBJ2-4; D perhaps matches TRBD1 (6 bases). Per the germline V gene, CDR1 is DFQATT and CDR2 is SNEGSKA (reference sequence). The V gene lost 5 bases and the J gene lost 1 base, with 21 bases spanning the gap. The CDR3 covers 17 residues. The CDR3 DNA follows: TGCAGTGCTTCCCGGACAGCTTCTGTTAGGGCCAAAAACATTCAGTACTTC. Its protein is CSASRTASVRAKNIQYF.

J is TRBJ1-1 and V is TRBV30, with D maybe TRBD1 (6 bases). V was clipped by 5 bases and J by 0 bases, with 16 bases between them. This CDR3 comprises 15 residues. Germline V gene data show CDR1 as GTSNPN and CDR2 as SVGIG (reference sequence). This chain's CDR3 is CAWGQGSGLNTEAFF. In DNA form, the CDR3 reads TGTGCCTGGGGCCAGGGGTCGGGGTTGAACACTGAAGCTTTCTTT.

The rearrangement links TRBV3-1 to TRBJ1-6, with 7 nucleotides matching TRBD1. Trimming took 3 bases from V and 8 from J; bases not matched to a gene: 7. This CDR3 comprises 15 residues. Germline values: CDR1 LGHDT, CDR2 YNNKEL (reference sequence). CDR3 loop: CASSHRPRGDSPLHF. In DNA form, the CDR3 reads TGTGCCAGCAGCCACCGACCCAGGGGGGATTCACCCCTCCACTTT.

V is TRBV20-1 and J is TRBJ1-2, with D possibly being TRBD1 (5 bases). CDR1 and CDR2 from the germline V gene are DFQATT and SNEGSKA (reference sequence). V gave up 2 bases and J gave up 5 bases, with 15 bases separating them. The CDR3 has 14 residues. The CDR3 region is CSARRAGGVYGYTF. CDR3 DNA sequence: TGCAGTGCTAGACGCGCGGGGGGAGTATATGGCTACACCTTC.

This sequence joins TRBV5-4 and TRBJ2-7; D possibly corresponds to TRBD1 (6 bases). V was trimmed by 3 bases and J by 6 bases, leaving 13 bases between them. The CDR3 covers 13 residues. Germline V CDR1 and CDR2: SGHNT, YYREEE (reference sequence). The CDR3 sequence: CASSWGRAPEQYF. The CDR3 DNA is TGTGCCAGCAGCTGGGGGCGGGCGCCCGAGCAGTACTTC.

This chain links TRBV20-1 with TRBJ2-7; 11 bases map to TRBD2. CDR1 and CDR2 (germline): DFQATT, SNEGSKA (reference sequence). CDR3 length: 14 amino acids. V was pared by 6 bases and J by 2 bases, with 6 bases of the junction left unmatched. CDR3 loop: CSAQTSGGTYEQYF. The CDR3 DNA sequence: TGCAGTGCCCAAACTAGCGGGGGAACCTACGAGCAGTACTTC.

J is TRBJ1-1 and V is TRBV13; D gene uncertain. Trimming shortened V by 5 bases and J by 0 bases, and 7 bases separated the two germline ends. The V gene's germline CDR1 is PRHDT and CDR2 FYEKMQ (reference sequence). The CDR3 is made up of 13 amino acids. This chain's CDR3 is CASSQKMNTEAFF. The CDR3 DNA is TGTGCCAGCAGCCAAAAGATGAACACTGAAGCTTTCTTT.